The 9 T cell receptor beta chains below were found in one sample sequenced in a study of CD8 T cells in ankylosing spondylitis. A single record per CDR3 protein comes from TCRdb applying MiXCR to the 5' RACE reads. The sample carries 35,000 or so distinct CDR3 sequences, over 5.5% recorded once. The sample taken for sequencing was blood, either unsorted or a sorted T cell fraction (not recorded which). The receptor set was obtained from a male donor with ankylosing spondylitis or in good health (not recorded which).

At least ten counts were recorded for this clonotype. The rearrangement uses TRBV20-1 and TRBJ2-5, with D perhaps matching TRBD1 (5 bases). This CDR3 has 12 amino acids. Germline V CDR1 and CDR2: DFQATT, SNEGSKA (reference sequence). The V end was cut by 6 bases, the J end by 0 bases, with 8 bases between. CDR3 in DNA: TGCAGTGCGGGGCCGAACCAAGAGACCCAGTACTTC. The encoded protein is CSAGPNQETQYF.

This clonotype was recorded many times. CDR3 nucleotide sequence: TGCAGTGCTAGAAGGGGGAACCCGAGCTCCTACGAGCAGTACTTC. It translates to CSARRGNPSSYEQYF. This chain uses TRBV20-1 with TRBJ2-7; the D gene is possibly TRBD1 (6 bases). Germline V gene lookup returns CDR1 DFQATT and CDR2 SNEGSKA (reference sequence). Trimming took off 2 bases at V and 0 bases at J, with 14 bases between the two ends. The CDR3 is made up of 15 amino acids.

This clonotype was counted ten times or more. This chain connects TRBV11-2 to TRBJ1-1, with 8 bases identical to TRBD1. V lost 4 bases and J lost 3; bases outside the gene matches: 4. Germline-derived CDR1 and CDR2 are SGHAT and FQNNGV. This CDR3 is built from 14 residues. In DNA form, the CDR3 reads TGTGCCAGCAGCTCCCAGGGGGCCTACACTGAAGCTTTCTTT. Encoded protein: CASSSQGAYTEAFF.

There are many counts of this clonotype. V gene TRBV5-1 combines with J gene TRBJ2-7, with D hard to call. V lost 0 bases and J 2 bases, leaving 6 bases between the germline ends. There are 13 residues in the CDR3. Germline CDR1 reads SGHRS; CDR2 reads YFSETQ. This CDR3 is CASSLEGTYEQYF. CDR3 nucleotide sequence: TGCGCCAGCAGCTTGGAGGGAACCTACGAGCAGTACTTC.

Ten or more counts support this clonotype. V and J are TRBV20-1 and TRBJ2-1, with TRBD2 matching over 13 bases. CDR3 length: 15 residues. The trim removed 5 bases at V and 1 base at J, leaving 2 bases unmatched. From germline, CDR1 is DFQATT and CDR2 SNEGSKA (reference sequence). CDR3 nucleotide sequence: TGCAGTGCTCGGGGACTAGCGGGATCCTACAATGAGCAGTTCTTC. Amino acids: CSARGLAGSYNEQFF.

This clonotype occurred many times. The chain uses TRBV29-1 and TRBJ1-5; D not certain. The CDR3 has 12 amino acids. Germline V CDR1 and CDR2: SQVTM, ANQGSEA. V lost 4 bases, J lost 1 base, and 5 bases lay in between. The CDR3 reads CSVGGSNQPQHF. DNA of the CDR3: TGCAGCGTTGGAGGCAGCAATCAGCCCCAGCATTTT.

This clonotype was found many times. The DNA for the CDR3 is TGTGCCAGCGCGGGAGTGGCCAAAAACATTCAGTACTTC. Protein product: CASAGVAKNIQYF. The V and J genes are TRBV6-2 or TRBV6-3 and TRBJ2-4; 7 nucleotides agree with TRBD2. Germline CDR1 MNHEY, CDR2 SVGEGT. Losses at the gene ends were 8 bases for V and 1 base for J; bases not matched to a gene: 2. The CDR3 loop spans 13 amino acids.

In this sample, this clonotype turned up many times. The rearrangement uses TRBV19 and TRBJ1-5, with TRBD1 as a possible D gene (5 bases). Germline loops: CDR1 LNHDA, CDR2 SQIVND (reference sequence). Between the trimmed V and J ends, which lost 5 bases and 9 bases, there was a span of 14 bases. The CDR3 sequence is 13 residues long. In nucleotides, the CDR3 is TGTGCCAGTAGTGAGAGGCACGGGGGGCCCCAGCATTTT. It is translated as CASSERHGGPQHF.

This clonotype was counted at least ten times. The rearrangement joins TRBV19 to TRBJ1-2; 9 nucleotides align to TRBD1. V was pared by 6 bases and J by 7 bases, with 9 bases of the junction left unmatched. The CDR3 runs to 14 residues. Germline CDR1 reads LNHDA; CDR2 reads SQIVND (reference sequence). This CDR3 is CASRPGTGRPGYTF. The CDR3 bases are TGTGCCAGTAGGCCCGGGACAGGGCGCCCTGGCTACACCTTC.